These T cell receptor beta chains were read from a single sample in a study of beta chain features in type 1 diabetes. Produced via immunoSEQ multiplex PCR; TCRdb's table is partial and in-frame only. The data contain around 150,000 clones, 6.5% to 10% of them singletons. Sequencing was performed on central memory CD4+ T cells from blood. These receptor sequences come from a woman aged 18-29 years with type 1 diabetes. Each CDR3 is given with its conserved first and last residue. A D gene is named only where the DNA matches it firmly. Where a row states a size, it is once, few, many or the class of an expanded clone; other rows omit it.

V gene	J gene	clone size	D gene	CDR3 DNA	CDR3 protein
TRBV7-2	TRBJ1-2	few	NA	TGTGCCAGCAGCTTCAGATATTTGAGTTCGGGGGATGGCTACACCTTC	CASSFRYLSSGDGYTF
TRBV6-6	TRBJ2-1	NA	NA	TGTGCCAGCCAGTCCGGGGGAGGTTCAGGTGAGCAGTTCTTC	CASQSGGGSGEQFF
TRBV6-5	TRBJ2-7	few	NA	TGTGCCAGCAGTCTCGGGGGGGACAGTCTTCAGCAGTACTTC	CASSLGGDSLQQYF
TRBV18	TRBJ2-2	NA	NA	TGTGCCAGCTCACCACAGGGGGCCGGGGAGCTGTTTTTT	CASSPQGAGELFF
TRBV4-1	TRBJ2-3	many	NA	TGCGCCAGCAGCTTTCCACAGGTGGCAGATACGCAGTATTTT	CASSFPQVADTQYF
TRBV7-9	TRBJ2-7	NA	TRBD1	TGTGCCAGCAGCCAAGGGCAAACAGGGGACAACGAGCAGTACTTC	CASSQGQTGDNEQYF
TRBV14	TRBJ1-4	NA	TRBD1	TGTGCCAGCAGCCAAGGCGGGACAGGAGAAAAACTGTTTTTT	CASSQGGTGEKLFF
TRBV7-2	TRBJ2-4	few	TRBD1	TGTGCCAGCAGCTTAGGGTCCCGGACAGGGGTTCAGTACTTC	CASSLGSRTGVQYF
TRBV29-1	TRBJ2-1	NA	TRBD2	TGCAGCGTTGATTCCAGCGGGGTGCTCCGAGAGCAGTTCTTC	CSVDSSGVLREQFF
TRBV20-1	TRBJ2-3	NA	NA	TGCAGTGCTAGAGGGCATGGTACGCAGTATTTT	CSARGHGTQYF
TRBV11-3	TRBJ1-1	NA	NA	TGTGCCAGCAGTCGGACGGGAAGCTCATCTGAAGCTTTCTTT	CASSRTGSSSEAFF
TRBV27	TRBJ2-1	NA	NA	TGTGCCAGCAGTTTGGGTGGGGGACTCCGCTCCTACAATGAGCAGTTCTTC	CASSLGGGLRSYNEQFF
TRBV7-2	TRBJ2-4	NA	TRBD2	TGTGCCAGCAGTTCGGGGGGGAACAGAATGATTCAGTACTTC	CASSSGGNRMIQYF
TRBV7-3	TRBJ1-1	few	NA	TGTGCCAGCAGCTTAAGGCATGAAGCTTTCTTT	CASSLRHEAFF
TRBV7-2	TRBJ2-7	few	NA	TGTGCCAGCAGCTTAGCGGGGCCCGCCTACGAGCAGTACTTC	CASSLAGPAYEQYF
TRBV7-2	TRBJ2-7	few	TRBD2	TGTGCCAGCAGCTCGACTAGCGGACCGTACGAGCAGTACTTC	CASSSTSGPYEQYF
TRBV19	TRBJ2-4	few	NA	TGTGCCACCGGTAGTCACATTCAGTACTTC	CATGSHIQYF
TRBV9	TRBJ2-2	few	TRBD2	TGTGCCAGCAGCGGAACTAGGACGGGGAGGGTGTTTTTT	CASSGTRTGRVFF
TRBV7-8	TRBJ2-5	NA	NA	TGTGCCAGCTGCGTGGGGGCCGGCCAAGAGACCCAGTACTTC	CASCVGAGQETQYF